The 23 T cell receptor beta chains given below trace back to one sample, sequenced in a study of monozygotic twins with inflammatory bowel disease. TCRdb reprocessed the 5' RACE reads, with one entry per CDR3 protein and no DNA. Recorded here are 110,000 or so distinct CDR3 sequences; the top ten clones represent roughly an eighth. Sequences were obtained from blood. These TCRs come from a human donor with ulcerative colitis or Crohn's disease, or a healthy co-twin of an affected twin (not recorded which).

This rearrangement joins TRBV5-1 to TRBJ2-4; the D call from TCRdb, TRBD1, cannot be confirmed without DNA. Germline lookup yields CDR1 SGHRS and CDR2 YFSETQ. The length of the CDR3 is 17 residues. CDR3 sequence reads: CASLDRRQILAKNIQYF.

The gene calls are TRBV4-3 and TRBJ1-6. CDR3 length: 15 amino acids. The V gene's germline CDR1 is LGHNA and CDR2 YSLEER. This chain's CDR3 is CASSPLRDSNSPLHF.

The chain has TRBV5-4 and TRBJ2-5; the D call from TCRdb, TRBD1, cannot be confirmed without DNA. This CDR3 region has 13 residues. The germline V gene encodes CDR1 SGHNT and CDR2 YYREEE (reference sequence). CDR3 in amino acids: CASSNKGGQTQYF. The full variable domain, rest sourced from reference TRBV5-4 and TRBJ2-5, is ETGVTQSPTHLIKTRGQQVTLRCSSQSGHNTVSWYQQALGQGPQFIFQYYREEENGRGNFPPRFSGLQFPNYSSELNVNALELDDSALYLCASSNKGGQTQYFGPGTRLLVL.

The chain combines TRBV7-8 with TRBJ2-5; TCRdb picks TRBD1, but there is no DNA to check that call. This CDR3 contains 15 residues. The germline CDR1 and CDR2 sequences are SGHVS and FQNEAQ. CDR3 in amino acids: CASSFRGGPGETQYF.

The V and J genes are TRBV20-1 and TRBJ2-3; TCRdb designates TRBD2, a call that cannot be tested without DNA. CDR3 length: 15 amino acids. From germline, CDR1 is DFQATT and CDR2 SNEGSKA (reference sequence). CDR3 region: CSAEGEGASTDTQYF.

The chain links TRBV19 to TRBJ1-1. The germline gives CDR1 LNHDA, CDR2 SQIVND (reference sequence). CDR3 size: 12 residues. The CDR3 loop is CASGHRNTEAFF. The full variable domain, in which reference TRBV19 and TRBJ1-1 provide the parts outside the CDR3, is DGGITQSPKYLFRKEGQNVTLSCEQNLNHDAMYWYRQDPGQGLRLIYYSQIVNDFQKGDIAEGYSVSREKKESFPLTVTSAQKNPTAFYLCASGHRNTEAFFGQGTRLTVV.

The chain employs TRBV12-3 or TRBV12-4 and TRBJ1-4; TCRdb reports TRBD1, a call that lacks DNA to check it against. This CDR3 contains 13 residues. The CDR3 here is CASRQGRSEKLFF.

This chain connects TRBV5-5 to TRBJ2-5. Looked up from germline, CDR1 is SGHKS and CDR2 is YYEKEE (reference sequence). This CDR3 is 13 amino acids long. CDR3: CASSLASEETQYF.

The V call is TRBV20-1, the J call TRBJ2-1; lacking DNA, the TRBD1 call made by TCRdb goes unchecked. The CDR3 covers 13 residues. Germline assignment: CDR1 DFQATT and CDR2 SNEGSKA (reference sequence). The CDR3 region is CRVREEVVHEQFF.

V and J are TRBV19 and TRBJ1-5. Germline V gives CDR1 LNHDA, CDR2 SQIVND (reference sequence). The CDR3 contains 13 residues. CDR3: CASSIIPGQPQHF.

The chain employs TRBV5-1 and TRBJ2-1; with no DNA, the TCRdb D assignment of TRBD2 cannot be verified. The CDR3 sequence is 18 residues long. In germline, CDR1 is SGHRS, CDR2 YFSETQ. CDR3 sequence: CASSLAPRRGLEIWEQFF.

This rearrangement joins TRBV10-3 to TRBJ2-1. The length of the CDR3 is 16 residues. The germline V gene encodes CDR1 ENHRY and CDR2 SYGVKD. CDR3 amino acids: CAISGTVPATYNEQFF.

The chain joins TRBV20-1 to TRBJ2-1. This CDR3 comprises 14 residues. Germline-derived CDR1 and CDR2 are DFQATT and SNEGSKA (reference sequence). CDR3 region: CSARGGSSYNEQFF.

This rearrangement joins TRBV29-1 to TRBJ1-4. The V gene's germline CDR1 is SQVTM and CDR2 ANQGSEA. This CDR3 contains 13 residues. CDR3 region: CSIRSATNEKLFF.

V is TRBV4-3 and J is TRBJ1-4. The CDR3 is 17 residues long. CDR1 and CDR2 from the germline V gene are LGHNA and YSLEER. CDR3: CASSQGPGLGSNEKLFF.

The chain links TRBV6-1 to TRBJ1-1; the D gene TCRdb calls, TRBD1, cannot be checked with no DNA. This CDR3 has 14 residues. Per the germline V gene, CDR1 is MNHNS and CDR2 is SASEGT. The CDR3: CASRNRGQGTEAFF.

The chain is built from TRBV19 and TRBJ2-1; TCRdb names TRBD1, which stays unverified in the absence of DNA. This CDR3 has 15 residues. Germline V CDR1 and CDR2: LNHDA, SQIVND (reference sequence). The CDR3 loop is CATLQQGAGYNEQFF.

The rearrangement uses TRBV7-6 and TRBJ2-5; the TCRdb call, TRBD2, lacks DNA for checking. The CDR3 is 13 residues long. Germline-derived CDR1 and CDR2 are SGHVS and FNYEAQ. The CDR3 sequence: CASSLGAKETQYF.

The chain couples TRBV5-4 to TRBJ2-1. The CDR3 spans 15 residues. Per the germline V gene, CDR1 is SGHNT and CDR2 is YYREEE (reference sequence). The chain's CDR3 is CASSPEKDRYNEQFF.

The V gene is TRBV7-2, the J gene TRBJ2-7; TCRdb gives TRBD1 as the D gene, but with no DNA this cannot be confirmed. From germline, CDR1 is SGHTA and CDR2 FQGNSA. The CDR3 totals 15 residues. CDR3 sequence reads: CASSPHRGPLGEQYF.

The rearrangement uses TRBV4-3 and TRBJ2-1; TCRdb outputs TRBD2, but without DNA this stays unchecked. Germline V gives CDR1 LGHNA, CDR2 YSLEER. The CDR3 length is 19 residues. The CDR3 protein is CASSQEIAAGLAGADEQFF.

The chain carries TRBV27 and TRBJ2-1; TCRdb reports TRBD2, a call that lacks DNA to check it against. The CDR3 is 15 residues long. Germline lookup yields CDR1 MNHEY and CDR2 SMNVEV (reference sequence). CDR3 protein: CASSILAGLYNEQFF.

This chain links TRBV5-1 with TRBJ2-7. This CDR3 has 14 residues. The germline V gene encodes CDR1 SGHRS and CDR2 YFSETQ. This chain's CDR3 is CASSLGLRTYEQYF.